The rows below give T cell receptor beta chains drawn from one sample of a study of T cells after yellow fever vaccination. MiXCR, run by TCRdb on the 5' RACE reads, gives a single entry per CDR3 protein. The sample includes some 120,000 distinct CDR3 sequences, 6% to 8% of them seen just once. The sample was CD4+ T cells sorted from PBMCs, taken about 10 days after the first yellow fever vaccination. These TCRs come from a man aged 18 to 29 who received the YFV17D yellow fever vaccine. Both conserved end residues are part of each CDR3. The D gene is left open where the match is weak. Clone size, where shown, is once, few, many, or a class for clones that have expanded.

J,D,V,size,DNA,CDR3
TRBJ1-2,TRBD1,TRBV18,many,TGTGCCAGCTCACCATCGGGACTGACCGGGACAGGGACCTATGGCTACACCTTC,CASSPSGLTGTGTYGYTF
TRBJ2-5,.,TRBV2,many,TGTGCCAGCAAGTTAGGGCGGGAGACCCAGTACTTC,CASKLGRETQYF
TRBJ2-1,.,TRBV4-3,many,TGCGCCAGCAGGGTCAGCAGGGCCTACAATGAGCAGTTCTTC,CASRVSRAYNEQFF
TRBJ2-2,TRBD1,TRBV5-1,many,TGCGCCAGCAGCTTGGGACAGGGAGTCGAAACCGGGGAGCTGTTTTTT,CASSLGQGVETGELFF
TRBJ1-4,.,TRBV20-1,many,TGCAGTGCTAGGCGGCCAGGAGGAAAACTGTTTTTT,CSARRPGGKLFF
TRBJ2-5,TRBD2,TRBV18,many,TGTGCCAGCTCAACACTCGGTCGGGCTAGCGGGGGAGAGACCCAGTACTTC,CASSTLGRASGGETQYF
TRBJ2-1,.,TRBV12-3/TRBV12-4,.,TGTGCCAGCAGACCAACCACAGGGCTAGGCTACAATGAGCAGTTCTTC,CASRPTTGLGYNEQFF
TRBJ2-7,TRBD2,TRBV4-2,many,TGTGCCAGCAGCCAAGGTTACCCGGGGGGGCTCGACGAGCAGTACTTC,CASSQGYPGGLDEQYF
TRBJ2-3,.,TRBV25-1,many,TGTGCCAGCAGTAACAGAAGCCCAGATACGCAGTATTTT,CASSNRSPDTQYF
TRBJ1-2,TRBD1,TRBV7-9,many,TGTGCCAGCAGCCGCGGACAGGGCCCCTATGGCTACACCTTC,CASSRGQGPYGYTF
TRBJ1-2,.,TRBV12-3/TRBV12-4,many,TGTGCCAGCAGCTCCGGACAGAACTATGGCTACACCTTC,CASSSGQNYGYTF
TRBJ2-2,.,TRBV10-3,many,TGTGCCATCAGTGACGAGACAACCACCGGGGAGCTGTTTTTT,CAISDETTTGELFF
TRBJ2-6,.,TRBV2,many,TGTGCCAGCGGAGACGGCATCTCTGGGGCCAACGTCCTGACTTTC,CASGDGISGANVLTF
TRBJ2-3,TRBD2,TRBV7-3,many,TGTGCCAGCAGCTTACTTGGCGGGGGATCTAAAGATACGCAGTATTTT,CASSLLGGGSKDTQYF
TRBJ2-6,.,TRBV5-6,.,TGTGCCAGCAGCCTGAGAATAGGGGGCGGGGTCGACGTCCTGACTTTC,CASSLRIGGGVDVLTF
TRBJ2-7,.,TRBV3-1,many,TGTGCCAGCAGCCAAGAACTGTTGTTCGAGCAGTACTTC,CASSQELLFEQYF
TRBJ2-3,TRBD2,TRBV24-1,many,TGTGCCACCAGTGACGGGGGGGGGCCAGATACGCAGTATTTT,CATSDGGGPDTQYF
TRBJ1-1,TRBD1,TRBV7-9,few,TGTGCCAGCAGCTTTACATGGGACAGATTGAACACTGAAGCTTTCTTT,CASSFTWDRLNTEAFF
TRBJ2-4,.,TRBV19,many,TGTGCCAGTAGAATGGGTTGGACGAGCCCACGAGCCAAAAACATTCAGTACTTC,CASRMGWTSPRAKNIQYF
TRBJ1-2,.,TRBV10-3,many,TGTGCCCTACGGGATACAGGGAATAACTATGGCTACACCTTC,CALRDTGNNYGYTF
TRBJ2-4,TRBD1,TRBV20-1,many,TGCAGTGCTAGAGGGACAGGGGCGGGAATTCAGTACTTC,CSARGTGAGIQYF
TRBJ2-2,TRBD2,TRBV3-1,many,TGTGCCAGCAGCCCGCTAGCGGGGGGCCCGAACACCGGGGAGCTGTTTTTT,CASSPLAGGPNTGELFF
TRBJ1-3,.,TRBV5-1,many,TGCGCCAGCAGCTTGGAGGGGTTCGAAAACACCATATATTTT,CASSLEGFENTIYF
TRBJ1-5,.,TRBV4-1,many,TGCGCCAGCAGCCGCGACCACAATCAGCCCCAGCATTTT,CASSRDHNQPQHF
TRBJ2-5,.,TRBV11-2,many,TGTGCCAGCAGTCCGTCAAACCAAGAGACCCAGTACTTC,CASSPSNQETQYF
TRBJ2-3,.,TRBV5-1,many,TGCGCCAGCAGCATCGGACTACCCACAGATACGCAGTATTTT,CASSIGLPTDTQYF
TRBJ1-1,.,TRBV29-1,.,TGCAGCGTTGGCCGGGATGGACCTTCGTGGACTGAAGCTTTCTTT,CSVGRDGPSWTEAFF
TRBJ1-1,TRBD1,TRBV20-1,many,TGCAGTGCTAGGGGACAGTCAAACACTGAAGCTTTCTTT,CSARGQSNTEAFF